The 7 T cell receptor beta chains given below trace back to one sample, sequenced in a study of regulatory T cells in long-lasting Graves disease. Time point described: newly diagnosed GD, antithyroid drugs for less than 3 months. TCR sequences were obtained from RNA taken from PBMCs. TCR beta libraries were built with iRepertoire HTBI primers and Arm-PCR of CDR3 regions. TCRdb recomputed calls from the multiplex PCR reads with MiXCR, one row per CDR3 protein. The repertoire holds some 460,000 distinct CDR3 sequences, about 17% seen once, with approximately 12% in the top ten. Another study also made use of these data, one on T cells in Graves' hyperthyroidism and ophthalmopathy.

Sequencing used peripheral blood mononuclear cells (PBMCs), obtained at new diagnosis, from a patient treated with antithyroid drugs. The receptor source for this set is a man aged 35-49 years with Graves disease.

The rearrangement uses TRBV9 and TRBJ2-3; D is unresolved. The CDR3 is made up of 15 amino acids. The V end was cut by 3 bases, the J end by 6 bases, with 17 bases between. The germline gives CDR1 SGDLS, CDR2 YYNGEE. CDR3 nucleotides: TGTGCCAGCAGCGCCGGCCCCCGCCCGCCGGATACGCAGTATTTT. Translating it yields CASSAGPRPPDTQYF.

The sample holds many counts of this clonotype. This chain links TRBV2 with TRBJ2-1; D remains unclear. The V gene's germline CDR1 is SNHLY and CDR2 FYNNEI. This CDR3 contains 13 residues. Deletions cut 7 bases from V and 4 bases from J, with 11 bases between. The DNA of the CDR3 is TGTGCCAGCATTAGGACCCAGTACAATGAGCAGTTCTTC. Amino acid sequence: CASIRTQYNEQFF.

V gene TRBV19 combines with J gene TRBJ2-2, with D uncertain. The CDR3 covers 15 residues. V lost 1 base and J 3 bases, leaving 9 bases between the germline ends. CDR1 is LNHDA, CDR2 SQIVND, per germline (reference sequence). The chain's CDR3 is CASSIGKGYTGELFF. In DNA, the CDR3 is TGTGCCAGTAGTATAGGGAAAGGCTACACCGGGGAGCTGTTTTTT.

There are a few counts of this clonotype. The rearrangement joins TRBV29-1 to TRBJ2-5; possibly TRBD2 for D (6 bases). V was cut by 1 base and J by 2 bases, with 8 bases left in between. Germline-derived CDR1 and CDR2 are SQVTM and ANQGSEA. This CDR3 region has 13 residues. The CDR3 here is CSVEAGVQETQYF. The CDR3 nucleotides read TGCAGCGTTGAAGCGGGAGTTCAAGAGACCCAGTACTTC.

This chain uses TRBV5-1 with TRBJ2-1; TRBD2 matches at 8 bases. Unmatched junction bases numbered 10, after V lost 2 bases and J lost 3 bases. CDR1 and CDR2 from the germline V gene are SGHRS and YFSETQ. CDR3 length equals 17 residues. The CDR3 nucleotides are TGCGCCAGCAGCTTTGCAGTTGGAGCGGGAGACTACAATGAGCAGTTCTTC. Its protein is CASSFAVGAGDYNEQFF.

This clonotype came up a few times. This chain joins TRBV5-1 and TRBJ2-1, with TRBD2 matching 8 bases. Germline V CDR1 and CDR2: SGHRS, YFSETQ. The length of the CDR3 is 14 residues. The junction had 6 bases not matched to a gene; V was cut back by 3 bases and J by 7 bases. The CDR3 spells CASSSAGVGNEQFF. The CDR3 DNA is TGCGCCAGCAGCTCAGCGGGAGTGGGAAATGAGCAGTTCTTC.

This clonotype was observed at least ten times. CDR3: CASSLGLRAQYF. CDR3 nucleotides: TGTGCCAGCAGCTTAGGACTTCGGGCCCAGTACTTC. The chain is built from TRBV7-2 and TRBJ2-5; no clear D gene. CDR3 length: 12 amino acids. Trimming stripped 1 base from V and 9 bases from J, with 9 bases between. Germline values: CDR1 SGHTA, CDR2 FQGNSA.